This T cell receptor (beta chain) was documented in a study of blood T cell repertoires in COVID-19 (TCRdb year 2020). About the full investigation: Collaborator samples came from the United States, Italy and Spain and covered acute and convalescent phases of COVID-19. Samples came from the ongoing ImmuneRACE study (first 160 participants) plus 1,254 subjects from 6 global collaborators. The dataset comprised deeply sampled blood TCRbeta repertoires from subjects exposed to, actively infected with, or recovered from COVID-19. A de-identified subject ID, COVID-19 status, age in years and sex were almost always included in the sample metadata. The material from the prospective study consisted of cDNA or gDNA derived from T cells, B-cell-depleted T cells, or PBMCs. Where available, HLA class I and class II types were taken from metadata supplied by the sample provider and were not determined by assay-based typing. The repertoires were released in a freely available public database intended as a resource for research on the immune response to SARS-CoV-2. Study-wide findings and limitations: The quantity of clinical and demographic metadata differed by source and by participant and was supplied without curation.

The immunoSEQ Assay, a bias-controlled multiplex PCR, was used to amplify TCRbeta CDR3 regions from genomic DNA. The study's processing was this. Nucleated cell counts per sample were estimated from amplification of reference gene primers within the assay. To quantify the absolute abundance of each unique TCRbeta CDR3 rearrangement, sequence reads were collapsed and filtered. For each sample, productive Simpson clonality was calculated as the square root of Simpson's diversity index across productive rearrangements. In TCRdb, the immuneACCESS table is reduced to in-frame sequences with V and J assigned. These tables do not hold every clone; where another copy was compared, an unresolved V gene accounts for under half, and the others remain unexplained. V, J and clone size were drawn from that table, and D and trimming were deduced from the DNA. In all, the sample holds some 100,000 clones, and 80% to 90% of those were seen once. Approximately 7.2% of the sample is held by the ten biggest clonotypes.

Another Seattle source contributed samples from volunteer blood donors who had recovered from COVID-19. Collaborating institutions collected whole blood in K2EDTA tubes following their own protocols. For TCRbeta analysis, collaborator samples were shipped as frozen whole blood, as isolated PBMCs, or as DNA extracted from either sample type. Points on this clone: What this receptor recognizes is not known. Per-base qualities were not stored, and no clone one base away is much larger.

Inclusive of the bounding cysteine and phenylalanine, the CDR3 is 14 residues long. This entry keeps only the CDR3 DNA: 42 bases, framed from base 1. CDR1 and CDR2, looked up from the germline V gene (reference sequence), are LGHDT and YNNKEL. V is trimmed back by 5 bases and J by 0 bases, and the junction contains 3 bases that no gene match accounts for. The chain was built from TRBV3-1 (or the pseudogene TRBV3-2) and TRBJ1-1; 7 central bases correspond to TRBD1. The sample comprised peripheral blood. The receptor was derived from an older man who had recovered from COVID-19. The CDR3 here reads CASSLRGLNTEAFF. The nucleotides read TGTGCCAGCAGCTTAAGGGGGCTGAACACTGAAGCTTTCTTT.